This T cell receptor beta chain was identified in a study of T cell responses to AZD1222 COVID-19 vaccine. This clone occurred once. Its antigen is unknown. The CDR3 length is 18 residues. The V segment lost 7 bases and the J segment 2 bases; nucleotides outside the gene matches: 13. The germline V gene encodes CDR1 MNHEY and CDR2 SMNVEV (reference sequence). Assay: immunoSEQ multiplex PCR; the TCRdb copy retains only in-frame clones and omits some. The repertoire holds under 95,000 clones, with over 85% as singletons. Findings and caveats of the study: Spike regions recognized by vaccine-associated CD4 TCRs spanned the protein, led by 160-218 and 743-854. Clonal diversity may have been underestimated, and the donors were mostly white British, with more females than males.

The chain uses TRBV27 and TRBJ2-6; 8 nucleotides line up with TRBD1. The material sequenced was peripheral blood, taken on day 0 of AZD1222 vaccination. This clonotype was obtained from an adult in good health. CDR3 sequence: CASKGYRGEVAGANVLTF. In nucleotides, the CDR3 is TGTGCCAGCAAGGGTTACAGGGGGGAGGTGGCTGGGGCCAACGTCCTGACTTTC.